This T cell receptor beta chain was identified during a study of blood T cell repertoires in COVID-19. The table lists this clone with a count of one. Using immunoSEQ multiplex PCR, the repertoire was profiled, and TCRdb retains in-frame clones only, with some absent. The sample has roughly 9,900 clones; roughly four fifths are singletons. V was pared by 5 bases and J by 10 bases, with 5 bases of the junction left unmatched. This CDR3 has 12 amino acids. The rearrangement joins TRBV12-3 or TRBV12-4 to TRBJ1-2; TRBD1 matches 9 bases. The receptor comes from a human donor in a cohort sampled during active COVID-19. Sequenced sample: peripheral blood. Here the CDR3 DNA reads TGTGCCAGCAGTCCCCGGACAGGGGACTACACCTTC. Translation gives CASSPRTGDYTF.